Listed below are T cell receptor beta chains from one sample, sequenced in a study of PD-L1 blockade in urothelial cancer. Clones were read by immunoSEQ multiplex PCR, and TCRdb kept only the in-frame ones, dropping some. This sample has about 51,000 clones, with about 90% found just once. The sequencing here drew on PBMCs, taken around atezolizumab (anti-PD-L1) treatment. These TCRs come from a man aged 55 to 70 with urothelial cancer. CDR3s include the opening cysteine and the closing phenylalanine or tryptophan. A D gene is named only where the DNA matches it firmly. A row's size may be missing; if present it is once, few, many or a size class.

TRBV18	TRBJ2-7	once	TRBD2	TGTGCCAGCTCACCCATCCGGGAGGCCTACGAGCAGTACTTC	CASSPIREAYEQYF
TRBV27	TRBJ2-1	NA	TRBD1	TGTGCCAGCAGTCGGTTTTCCCCAGGGGGCGTCAACTACAATGAGCAGTTCTTC	CASSRFSPGGVNYNEQFF
TRBV7-3	TRBJ2-7	NA	NA	TGTGCCAGCAGCCCCCGGGACTCGAAAGAGCAGTACTTC	CASSPRDSKEQYF
TRBV2	TRBJ1-2	NA	TRBD1	TGTGCCAGCAGTCCCACGTGGCAGGGGGCTGGCTATGGCTACACCTTC	CASSPTWQGAGYGYTF
TRBV9	TRBJ1-1	once	NA	TGTGCCAGCAGCTCCAGCGGGGGCACTGAAGCTTTCTTT	CASSSSGGTEAFF
TRBV20-1	TRBJ2-1	few	NA	TGCACCTCTCTCCTGCTAAATGAGCAGTTCTTC	CTSLLLNEQFF
TRBV4-1	TRBJ2-7	NA	TRBD1	TGCGCCAGCAGCCAAGGACAGGGTGGTGACGAGCAGTACTTC	CASSQGQGGDEQYF
TRBV5-4	TRBJ2-5	NA	NA	TGTGCCAGCAGCCAGGGGCTGCAAGAGACCCAGTACTTC	CASSQGLQETQYF
TRBV28	TRBJ2-7	NA	TRBD1	TGTGCCAGCAGCGGACAGGTGCTAACCTACGAGCAGTACTTC	CASSGQVLTYEQYF
TRBV5-1	TRBJ1-4	NA	NA	TGCGCCAGCAGCGCGGACCAGGGGCCTGGTGAAAAACTGTTTTTT	CASSADQGPGEKLFF
TRBV2	TRBJ2-2	NA	TRBD2	TGTGCCAGCAGTACCCTCGGGGGGTCCGGGGAGCTGTTTTTT	CASSTLGGSGELFF
TRBV10-3	TRBJ2-5	NA	NA	TGTGCCATCTCAGGGGTGGAAGAGACCCAGTACTTC	CAISGVEETQYF
TRBV7-8	TRBJ1-4	NA	TRBD1	TGTGCCAGCAGCTTAGTTCCAGGGGGCCTACTACGTAATGAAAAACTGTTTTTT	CASSLVPGGLLRNEKLFF
TRBV2	TRBJ1-2	NA	NA	TGTGCCAGCAGTGAAGGGCGGAACTATGGCTACACCTTC	CASSEGRNYGYTF
TRBV7-2	TRBJ2-1	NA	NA	TGTGCCAGCAGCCCGCGGAATAGTGGTCGGGGTGAGCAGTTCTTC	CASSPRNSGRGEQFF
TRBV2	TRBJ1-6	NA	TRBD1	TGTGCCAGCAGTGGGACAGGGTATAATTCACCCCTCCACTTT	CASSGTGYNSPLHF
TRBV5-1	TRBJ2-1	NA	TRBD1	TGCGCCAGCAGCCGCTCGATGGGACAGACGGTTGGTTTGAATGAGCAGTTCTTC	CASSRSMGQTVGLNEQFF
TRBV5-5	TRBJ2-7	NA	TRBD1	TGTGCCAGCAGCTTGAGTTGGCAGGGGGCCGCCAGGGAGCAGTACTTC	CASSLSWQGAAREQYF
TRBV5-4	TRBJ2-1	NA	TRBD2	TGTGCCAGCAGCTTGGGGTCAGCGGGGGGGCGGAATGAGCAGTTCTTC	CASSLGSAGGRNEQFF
TRBV4-2	TRBJ2-5	NA	TRBD2	TGTGCCAGCAGCCAAGGGGCGCTAGCGGGGGAGACCCAGTACTTC	CASSQGALAGETQYF
TRBV6-4	TRBJ2-1	NA	TRBD1	TGTGCCAGCAGTGGCTGGACAGGGGCTGAGCAGTTCTTC	CASSGWTGAEQFF
TRBV29-1	TRBJ2-1	NA	TRBD1	TGCAGCGTTGGGCCGGGACAGGGGTTGGATGAGCAGTTCTTC	CSVGPGQGLDEQFF
TRBV11-3	TRBJ2-7	NA	NA	TGTGCCAGTAAGCTGGCAGGGAATAACGACGAGCAGTACTTC	CASKLAGNNDEQYF
TRBV7-2	TRBJ2-1	NA	NA	TGTGCCATCCGCTTCAGCTCCTACAATGAGCAGTTCTTC	CAIRFSSYNEQFF
TRBV5-1	TRBJ1-1	NA	NA	TGCGCCAGCAAGGAGGAACCGAACACTGAAGCTTTCTTT	CASKEEPNTEAFF
TRBV13	TRBJ2-5	NA	NA	TGTGCCAGCAGCTGGAAACAAGACAGGAAAGAGACCCAGTACTTC	CASSWKQDRKETQYF
TRBV6-5	TRBJ2-3	NA	NA	TGTGCCAGCAGTCAACAGCCGGTTTCAAATACGCAGTATTTT	CASSQQPVSNTQYF
TRBV5-4	TRBJ2-7	NA	TRBD2	TGTGCCAGCAGCTTGGCCGGGGGGGACGAGCAGTACTTC	CASSLAGGDEQYF
TRBV28	TRBJ2-3	NA	TRBD2	TGTGCCAGCAGGGCGAGGGGCGGGAGGGCCGATACGCAGTATTTT	CASRARGGRADTQYF
TRBV7-3	TRBJ1-1	NA	TRBD1	TGTGCCAGCAGCCAAACGGACCGAGGGGGCGCTGAAGCTTTCTTT	CASSQTDRGGAEAFF
TRBV19	TRBJ2-1	NA	TRBD2	TGTGCCAGTACCGGACTAGCGGGGGGTGACAATGAGCAGTTCTTC	CASTGLAGGDNEQFF
TRBV28	TRBJ2-1	NA	TRBD2	TGTGCCAGCACCCCAGCGGGGGCGGGGGGTGAGCAGTTCTTC	CASTPAGAGGEQFF
TRBV5-4	TRBJ2-2	NA	NA	TGTGCCAGCAGCTTGAGGGGCACCTTGAACACCGGGGAGCTGTTTTTT	CASSLRGTLNTGELFF
TRBV15	TRBJ2-1	NA	NA	TGTGCCACCAGCATCTCCAGGTACAATGAGCAGTTCTTC	CATSISRYNEQFF
TRBV9	TRBJ2-6	NA	NA	TGTGCCAGCAGCGTAGGGGGGCGGGGGGCCAACGTCCTGACTTTC	CASSVGGRGANVLTF
TRBV7-2	TRBJ2-5	NA	TRBD2	TGTGCCAGCAGCTTAGCACCCCTCGGCGGGAGTCGGGAGACCCAGTACTTC	CASSLAPLGGSRETQYF
TRBV4-1	TRBJ2-1	NA	NA	TGCGCCAGCAGCCAAATTAATCGGAGGACTAATGAGCAGTTCTTC	CASSQINRRTNEQFF
TRBV30	TRBJ1-5	NA	TRBD1	TGTGCCTGGAGTGTAAGGGGACAGGGTCCCGTACAGCCCCAGCATTTT	CAWSVRGQGPVQPQHF